This section outlines one TCR beta chain sequence together with its context. The data derive from a study of T cell changes during pregnancy in multiple sclerosis. The table came from immunoSEQ multiplex PCR; TCRdb's copy has only in-frame clones and leaves some out. The data hold approximately 60,000 clones, with 80% to 95% observed a single time. Germline loops: CDR1 LGHNA, CDR2 YSLEER. V lost 0 bases to trimming and J lost 2 bases, with 16 bases between them. This CDR3 has 17 residues. The receptor was isolated from a female donor with multiple sclerosis, enrolled in a pregnancy study. V and J are TRBV4-3 and TRBJ2-5; TRBD1 is a possible D gene (6 bases). The source material was peripheral blood, sampled in the first trimester of pregnancy. The CDR3 loop is CASSQEFRGLGQETQYF. The CDR3 DNA is TGCGCCAGCAGCCAAGAGTTCAGGGGCCTTGGGCAAGAGACCCAGTACTTC.